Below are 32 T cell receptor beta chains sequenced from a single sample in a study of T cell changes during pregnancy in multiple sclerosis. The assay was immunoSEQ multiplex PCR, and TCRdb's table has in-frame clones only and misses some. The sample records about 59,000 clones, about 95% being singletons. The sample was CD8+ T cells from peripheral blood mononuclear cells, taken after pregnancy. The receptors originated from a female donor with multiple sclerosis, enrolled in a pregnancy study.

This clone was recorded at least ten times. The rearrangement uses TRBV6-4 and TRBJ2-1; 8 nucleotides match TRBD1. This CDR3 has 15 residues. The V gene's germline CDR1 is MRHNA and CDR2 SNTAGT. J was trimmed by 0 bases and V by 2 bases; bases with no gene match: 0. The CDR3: CASSDTGGSYNEQFF. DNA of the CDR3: TGTGCCAGCAGTGACACAGGGGGCTCCTACAATGAGCAGTTCTTC.

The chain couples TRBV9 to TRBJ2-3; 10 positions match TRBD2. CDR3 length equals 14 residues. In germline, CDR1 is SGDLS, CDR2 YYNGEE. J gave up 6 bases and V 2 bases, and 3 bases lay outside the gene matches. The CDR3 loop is CASSVGTSVDTQYF. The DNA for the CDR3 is TGTGCCAGCAGCGTCGGGACTAGCGTGGATACGCAGTATTTT.

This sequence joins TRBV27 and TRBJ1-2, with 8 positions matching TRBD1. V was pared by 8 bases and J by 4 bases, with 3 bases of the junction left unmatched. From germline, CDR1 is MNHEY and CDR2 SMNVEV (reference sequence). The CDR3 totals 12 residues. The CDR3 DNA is TGTGCCAGCCGGGACAGGAGCTATGGCTACACCTTC. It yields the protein CASRDRSYGYTF.

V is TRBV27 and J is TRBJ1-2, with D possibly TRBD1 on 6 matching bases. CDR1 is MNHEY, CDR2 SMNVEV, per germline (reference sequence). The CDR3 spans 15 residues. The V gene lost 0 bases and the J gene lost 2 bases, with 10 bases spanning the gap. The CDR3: CASSLSTGGNYGYTF. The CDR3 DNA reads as TGTGCCAGCAGTTTATCGACAGGTGGGAACTATGGCTACACCTTC.

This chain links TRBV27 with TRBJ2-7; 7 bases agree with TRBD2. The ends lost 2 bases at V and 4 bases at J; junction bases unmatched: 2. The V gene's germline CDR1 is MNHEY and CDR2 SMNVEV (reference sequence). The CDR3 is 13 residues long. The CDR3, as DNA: TGTGCCAGCAGTTTACGGGGGGTTTACGAGCAGTACTTC. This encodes CASSLRGVYEQYF.

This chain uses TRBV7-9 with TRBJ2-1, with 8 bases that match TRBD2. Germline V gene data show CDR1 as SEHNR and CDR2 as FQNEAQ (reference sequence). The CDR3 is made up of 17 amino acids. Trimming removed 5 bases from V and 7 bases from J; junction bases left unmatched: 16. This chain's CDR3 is CASSPTGFGTRRNEQFF. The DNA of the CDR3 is TGTGCCAGCAGCCCCACGGGCTTCGGGACTAGGAGGAATGAGCAGTTCTTC.

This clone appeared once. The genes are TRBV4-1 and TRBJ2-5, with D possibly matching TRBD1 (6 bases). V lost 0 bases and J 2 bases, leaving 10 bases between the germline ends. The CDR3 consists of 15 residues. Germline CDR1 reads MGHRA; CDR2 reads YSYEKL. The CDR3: CASSQDGTGQETQYF. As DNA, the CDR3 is TGCGCCAGCAGCCAAGATGGCACAGGGCAAGAGACCCAGTACTTC.

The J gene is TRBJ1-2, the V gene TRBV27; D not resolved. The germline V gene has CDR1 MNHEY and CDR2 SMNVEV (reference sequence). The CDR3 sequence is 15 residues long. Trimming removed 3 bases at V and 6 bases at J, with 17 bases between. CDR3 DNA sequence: TGTGCCAGCAGTTTTCGAGCCCTGGGTACTAATGGCTACACCTTC. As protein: CASSFRALGTNGYTF.

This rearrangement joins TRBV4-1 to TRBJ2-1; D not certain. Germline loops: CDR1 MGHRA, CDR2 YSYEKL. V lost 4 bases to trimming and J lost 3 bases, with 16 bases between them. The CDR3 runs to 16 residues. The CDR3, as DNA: TGCGCCAGCAGCCCTTTATCCGGCGGTGACTACAATGAGCAGTTCTTC. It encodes CASSPLSGGDYNEQFF.

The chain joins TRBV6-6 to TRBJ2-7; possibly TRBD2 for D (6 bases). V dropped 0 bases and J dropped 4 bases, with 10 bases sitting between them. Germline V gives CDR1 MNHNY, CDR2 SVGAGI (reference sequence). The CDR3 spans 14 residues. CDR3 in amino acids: CASSYSSGGYEQYF. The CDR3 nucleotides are TGTGCCAGCAGTTACTCTAGCGGAGGTTACGAGCAGTACTTC.

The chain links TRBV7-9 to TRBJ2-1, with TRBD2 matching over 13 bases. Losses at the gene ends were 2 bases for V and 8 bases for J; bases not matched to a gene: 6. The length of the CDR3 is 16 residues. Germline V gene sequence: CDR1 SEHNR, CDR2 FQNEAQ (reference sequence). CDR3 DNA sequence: TGTGCCAGCAGCTTAAAACTAGCGGGAGGGACGGATGAGCAGTTCTTC. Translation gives CASSLKLAGGTDEQFF.

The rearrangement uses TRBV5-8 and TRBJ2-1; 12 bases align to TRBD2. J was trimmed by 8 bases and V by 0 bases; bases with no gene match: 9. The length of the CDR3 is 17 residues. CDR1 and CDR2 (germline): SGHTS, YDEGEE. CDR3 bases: TGTGCCAGCAGCTTGGCCGCGACTAGCGGGAGCGTGGATGAGCAGTTCTTC. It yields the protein CASSLAATSGSVDEQFF.

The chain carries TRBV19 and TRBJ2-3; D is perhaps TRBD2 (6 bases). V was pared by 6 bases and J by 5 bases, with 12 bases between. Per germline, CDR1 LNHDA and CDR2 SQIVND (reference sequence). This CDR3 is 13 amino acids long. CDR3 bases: TGTGCCAGTAGCGGGAGTCAGGGAGATACGCAGTATTTT. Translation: CASSGSQGDTQYF.

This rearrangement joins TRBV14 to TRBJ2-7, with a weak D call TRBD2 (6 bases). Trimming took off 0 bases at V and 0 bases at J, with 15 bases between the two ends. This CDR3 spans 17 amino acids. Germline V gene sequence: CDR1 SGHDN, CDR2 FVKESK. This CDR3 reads CASSQDRTGAFSYEQYF. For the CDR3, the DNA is TGTGCCAGCAGCCAAGATCGAACGGGAGCCTTCTCCTACGAGCAGTACTTC.

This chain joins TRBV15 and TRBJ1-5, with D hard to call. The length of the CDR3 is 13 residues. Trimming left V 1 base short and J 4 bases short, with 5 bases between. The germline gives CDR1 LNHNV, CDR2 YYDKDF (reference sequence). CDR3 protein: CATSRVINQPQHF. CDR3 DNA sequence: TGTGCCACCAGCAGAGTTATTAATCAGCCCCAGCATTTT.

CDR3 in DNA: TGTGCCAGCAGTTACCGAGGGTCTTACGAGCAGTACTTC. Protein: CASSYRGSYEQYF. This chain joins TRBV6-5 and TRBJ2-7, with a possible D match to TRBD2 (5 bases). The CDR3 totals 13 residues. V lost 2 bases, J lost 4 bases, and 9 bases lay in between. Germline V gene lookup returns CDR1 MNHEY and CDR2 SVGAGI.

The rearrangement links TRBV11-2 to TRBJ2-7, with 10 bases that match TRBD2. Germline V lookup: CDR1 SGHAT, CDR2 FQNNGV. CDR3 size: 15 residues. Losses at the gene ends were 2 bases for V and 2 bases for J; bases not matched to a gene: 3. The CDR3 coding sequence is TGTGCCAGCAGCTTATGGACTAGCGGTACCTACGAGCAGTACTTC. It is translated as CASSLWTSGTYEQYF.

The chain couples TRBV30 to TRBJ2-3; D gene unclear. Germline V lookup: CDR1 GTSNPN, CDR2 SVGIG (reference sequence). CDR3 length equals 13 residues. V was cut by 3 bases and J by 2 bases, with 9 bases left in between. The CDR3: CAWSQQNTDTQYF. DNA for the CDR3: TGTGCCTGGAGCCAACAGAACACAGATACGCAGTATTTT.

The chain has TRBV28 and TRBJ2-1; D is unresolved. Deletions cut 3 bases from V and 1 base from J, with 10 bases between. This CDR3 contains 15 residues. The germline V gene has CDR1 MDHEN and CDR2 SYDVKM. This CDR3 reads CASSLFQESYNEQFF. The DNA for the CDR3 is TGTGCCAGCAGTTTGTTCCAGGAATCCTACAATGAGCAGTTCTTC.

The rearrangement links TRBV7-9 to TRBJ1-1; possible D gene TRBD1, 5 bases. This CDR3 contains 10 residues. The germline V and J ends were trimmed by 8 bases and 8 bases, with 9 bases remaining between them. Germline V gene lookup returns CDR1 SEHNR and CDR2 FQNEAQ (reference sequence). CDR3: CASGGREAFF. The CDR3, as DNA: TGTGCCAGCGGGGGGAGGGAAGCTTTCTTT.

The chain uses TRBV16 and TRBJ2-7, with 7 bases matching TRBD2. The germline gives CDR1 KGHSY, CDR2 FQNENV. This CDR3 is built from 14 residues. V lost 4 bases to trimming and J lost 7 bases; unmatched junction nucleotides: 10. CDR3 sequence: CASSLLGLAEEQYF. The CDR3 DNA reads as TGTGCCAGCAGCCTCCTAGGCCTAGCGGAAGAGCAGTACTTC.

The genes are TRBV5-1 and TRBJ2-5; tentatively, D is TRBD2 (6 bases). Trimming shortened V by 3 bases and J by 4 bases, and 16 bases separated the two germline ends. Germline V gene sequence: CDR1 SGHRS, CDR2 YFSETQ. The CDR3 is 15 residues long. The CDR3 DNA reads TGCGCCAGCAGCTCCTTAGGAGGGGTAATAGAGACCCAGTACTTC. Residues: CASSSLGGVIETQYF.

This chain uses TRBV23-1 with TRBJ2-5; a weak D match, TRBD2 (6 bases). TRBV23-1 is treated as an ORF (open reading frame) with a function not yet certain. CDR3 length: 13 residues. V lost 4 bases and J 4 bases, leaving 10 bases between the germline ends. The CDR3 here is CASSPSGLETQYF. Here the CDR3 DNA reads TGCGCCAGCAGTCCCTCGGGACTAGAGACCCAGTACTTC.

The CDR3 region is CASSLGGPYNEQFF. CDR3 nucleotides: TGTGCCAGCAGTTTAGGAGGGCCGTACAATGAGCAGTTCTTC. The J gene is TRBJ2-1, the V gene TRBV27; perhaps TRBD2 as D (6 bases). Trimming removed 2 bases from V and 4 bases from J, with 9 bases in between. CDR1 is MNHEY and CDR2 is SMNVEV in the germline V gene (reference sequence). This CDR3 region has 14 residues.

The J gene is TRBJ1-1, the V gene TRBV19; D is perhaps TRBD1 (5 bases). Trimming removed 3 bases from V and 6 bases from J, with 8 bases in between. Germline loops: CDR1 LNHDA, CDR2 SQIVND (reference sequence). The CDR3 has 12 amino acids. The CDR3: CASSMVGAEAFF. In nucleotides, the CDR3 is TGTGCCAGTAGTATGGTAGGGGCTGAAGCTTTCTTT.

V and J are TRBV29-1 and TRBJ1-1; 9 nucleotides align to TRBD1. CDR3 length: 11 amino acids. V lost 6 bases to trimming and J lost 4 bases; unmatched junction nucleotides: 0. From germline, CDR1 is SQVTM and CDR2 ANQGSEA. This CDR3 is CSVQGATEAFF. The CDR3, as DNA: TGCAGCGTACAGGGGGCCACTGAAGCTTTCTTT.

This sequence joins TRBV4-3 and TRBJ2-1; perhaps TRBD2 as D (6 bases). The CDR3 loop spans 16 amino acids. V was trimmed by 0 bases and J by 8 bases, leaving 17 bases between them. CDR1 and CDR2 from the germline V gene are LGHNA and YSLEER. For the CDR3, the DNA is TGCGCCAGCAGCCAAGATTGGGGGGTTGACGTCGATGAGCAGTTCTTC. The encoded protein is CASSQDWGVDVDEQFF.

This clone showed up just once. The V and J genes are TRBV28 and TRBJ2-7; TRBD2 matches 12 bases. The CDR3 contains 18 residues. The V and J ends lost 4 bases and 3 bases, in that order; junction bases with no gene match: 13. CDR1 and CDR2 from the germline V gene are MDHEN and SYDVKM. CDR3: CASSSHRLAGGPGYEQYF. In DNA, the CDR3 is TGTGCCAGCAGTTCACACCGGCTAGCGGGAGGGCCGGGCTACGAGCAGTACTTC.

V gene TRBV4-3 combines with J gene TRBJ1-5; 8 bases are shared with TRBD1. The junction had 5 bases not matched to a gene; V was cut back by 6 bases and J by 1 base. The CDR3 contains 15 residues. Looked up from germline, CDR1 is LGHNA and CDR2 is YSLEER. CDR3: CASSPTGGSNQPQHF. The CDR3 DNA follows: TGCGCCAGCAGTCCAACAGGGGGAAGCAATCAGCCCCAGCATTTT.

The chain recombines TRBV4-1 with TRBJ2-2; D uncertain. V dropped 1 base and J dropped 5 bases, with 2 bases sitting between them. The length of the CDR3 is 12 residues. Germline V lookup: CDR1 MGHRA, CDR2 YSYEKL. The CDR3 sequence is CASSQATGELFF. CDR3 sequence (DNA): TGCGCCAGCAGCCAAGCGACCGGGGAGCTGTTTTTT.

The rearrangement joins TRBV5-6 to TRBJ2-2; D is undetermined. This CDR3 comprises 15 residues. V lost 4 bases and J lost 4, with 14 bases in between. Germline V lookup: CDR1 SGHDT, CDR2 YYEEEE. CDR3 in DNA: TGTGCCAGCAGCCCCCGAACTCGCACCACCGGGGAGCTGTTTTTT. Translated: CASSPRTRTTGELFF.

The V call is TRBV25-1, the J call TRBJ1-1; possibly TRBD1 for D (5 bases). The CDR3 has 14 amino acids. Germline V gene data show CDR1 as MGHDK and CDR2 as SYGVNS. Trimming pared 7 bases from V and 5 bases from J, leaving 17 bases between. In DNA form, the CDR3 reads TGTGCCAGCACCACGCGGGGGGGGAGAACTGAAGCTTTCTTT. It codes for CASTTRGGRTEAFF.